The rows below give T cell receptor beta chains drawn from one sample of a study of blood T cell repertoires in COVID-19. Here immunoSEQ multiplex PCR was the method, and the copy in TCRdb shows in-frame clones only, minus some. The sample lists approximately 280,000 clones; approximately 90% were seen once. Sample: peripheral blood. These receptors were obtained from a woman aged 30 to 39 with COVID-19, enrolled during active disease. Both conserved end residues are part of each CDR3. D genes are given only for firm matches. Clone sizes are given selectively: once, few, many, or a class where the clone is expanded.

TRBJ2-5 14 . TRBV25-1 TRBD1 TGTGCCAGCTCAAAACAGGGGGCATGGGAGACCCAGTACTTC CASSKQGAWETQYF
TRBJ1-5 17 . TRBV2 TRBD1 TGTGCCAGCAGTGCCCGAACAGGGGGTTTTAGCAATCAGCCCCAGCATTTT CASSARTGGFSNQPQHF
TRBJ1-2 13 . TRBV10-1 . TGCGCCAGCAGTGAGTCAGGGGACTATGGCTACACCTTC CASSESGDYGYTF
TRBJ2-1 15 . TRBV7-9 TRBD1 TGTGCCAGCAGCTTAGACGGGACAGGGCTTGATGAGCAGTTCTTC CASSLDGTGLDEQFF
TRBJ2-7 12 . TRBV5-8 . TGTGCCAGCAGTCGCGACTCCTACGAGCAGTACTTC CASSRDSYEQYF
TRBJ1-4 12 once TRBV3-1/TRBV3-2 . TGTGCCAGCAGCCGGACATACGAAAAACTGTTTTTT CASSRTYEKLFF
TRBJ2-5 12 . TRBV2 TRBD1 TGTGCCACATCGACAGGGGTAGAGACCCAGTACTTC CATSTGVETQYF
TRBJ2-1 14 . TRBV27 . TGTGCCAGCAGTTTATCTGGGCCCCACAATGAGCAGTTCTTC CASSLSGPHNEQFF
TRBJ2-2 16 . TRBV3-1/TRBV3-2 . TGTGCCAGCAGCCAAGATCCAGGAACGAACACCGGGGAGCTGTTTTTT CASSQDPGTNTGELFF
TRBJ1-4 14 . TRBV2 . TGTGCCAGCAGTGGGACAGAAACTAATGAAAAACTGTTTTTT CASSGTETNEKLFF
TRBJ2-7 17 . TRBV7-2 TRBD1 TGTGCCAGCAGCTCTCTCAGGGCGTGGGACAGGGCCTACGAGCAGTACTTC CASSSLRAWDRAYEQYF
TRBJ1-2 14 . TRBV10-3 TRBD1 TGTGCCATCAGTACAGGGGGCGGGAGCTATGGCTACACCTTC CAISTGGGSYGYTF
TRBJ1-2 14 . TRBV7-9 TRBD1 TGTGCCAGCAGCTTTGGACAGGTTCGTGATGGCTACACCTTC CASSFGQVRDGYTF
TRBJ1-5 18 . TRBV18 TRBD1 TGTGCCAGCTCACTGTCAGCTACGAGGGGGCATAGCAATCAGCCCCAGCATTTT CASSLSATRGHSNQPQHF
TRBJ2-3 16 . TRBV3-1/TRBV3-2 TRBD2 TGTGCCAGCAGCCGCCGGACTAGCGGGAGCTCAGATACGCAGTATTTT CASSRRTSGSSDTQYF
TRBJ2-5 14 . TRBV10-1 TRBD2 TGCGCCAGCAGTGAGACTAGCGGTGGGGAGACCCAGTACTTC CASSETSGGETQYF
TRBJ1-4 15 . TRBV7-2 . TGTGCCAGCAGCCCTCAGGGAACAACTAATGAAAAACTGTTTTTT CASSPQGTTNEKLFF